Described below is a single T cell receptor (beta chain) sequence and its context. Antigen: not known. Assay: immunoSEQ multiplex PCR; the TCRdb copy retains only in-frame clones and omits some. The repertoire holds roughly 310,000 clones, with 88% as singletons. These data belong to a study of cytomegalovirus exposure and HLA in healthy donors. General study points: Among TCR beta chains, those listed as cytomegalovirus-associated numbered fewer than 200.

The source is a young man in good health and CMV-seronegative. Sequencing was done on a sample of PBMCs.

The CDR3 here is CASSPVGQGRVDEKLFF. CDR3 in DNA: TGTGCCAGCAGCCCCGTGGGACAGGGGAGGGTGGATGAAAAACTGTTTTTT. The chain employs TRBV4-2 and TRBJ1-4, with 10 bases fitting TRBD1. This CDR3 comprises 17 residues. Losses at the gene ends were 4 bases for V and 6 bases for J; bases not matched to a gene: 11. CDR1 is LGHNA and CDR2 is YNFKEQ in the germline V gene.